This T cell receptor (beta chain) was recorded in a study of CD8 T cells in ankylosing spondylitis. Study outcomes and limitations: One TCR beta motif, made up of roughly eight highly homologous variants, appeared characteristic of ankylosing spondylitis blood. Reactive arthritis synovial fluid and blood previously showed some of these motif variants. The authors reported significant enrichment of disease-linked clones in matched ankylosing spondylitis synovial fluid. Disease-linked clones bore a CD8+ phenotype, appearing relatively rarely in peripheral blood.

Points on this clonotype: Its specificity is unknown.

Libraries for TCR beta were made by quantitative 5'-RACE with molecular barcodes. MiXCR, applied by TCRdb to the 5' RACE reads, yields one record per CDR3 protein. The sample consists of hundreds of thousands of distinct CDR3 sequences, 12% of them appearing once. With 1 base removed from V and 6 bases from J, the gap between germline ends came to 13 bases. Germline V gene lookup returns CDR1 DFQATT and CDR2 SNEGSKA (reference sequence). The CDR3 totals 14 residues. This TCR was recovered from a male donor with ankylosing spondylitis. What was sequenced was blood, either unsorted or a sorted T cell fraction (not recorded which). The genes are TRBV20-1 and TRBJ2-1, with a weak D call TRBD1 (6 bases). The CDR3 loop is CSARGGGRLNEQFF. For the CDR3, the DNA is TGCAGTGCTAGAGGAGGGGGACGGCTCAATGAGCAGTTCTTC.